What follows are 28 T cell receptor beta chains derived from one specimen sequenced in a study of blood T cell repertoires in COVID-19. TCRdb keeps only in-frame clones here, not all; method: immunoSEQ multiplex PCR. The profile shows around 260,000 clones, approximately 89% of them singletons. Sequencing was carried out using peripheral blood. The receptors originated from a woman aged 70-85 years with COVID-19, enrolled during active disease.

The gene calls are TRBV28 and TRBJ1-2; 12 bases match TRBD1. The CDR3 loop spans 14 amino acids. Germline CDR1 reads MDHEN; CDR2 reads SYDVKM. The J segment lost 6 bases and the V segment lost 3 bases, leaving 2 bases of the junction unmatched. In nucleotides, the CDR3 is TGTGCCAGCAGTTTGGGGACAGGGGGCGATGGCTACACCTTC. Amino acid sequence: CASSLGTGGDGYTF.

The V and J genes are TRBV5-6 and TRBJ2-1; possible D gene TRBD1, 5 bases. The CDR3 extends over 14 amino acids. V was trimmed by 1 base and J by 1 base, leaving 6 bases between them. The germline gives CDR1 SGHDT, CDR2 YYEEEE. The CDR3 DNA follows: TGTGCCAGCAGCTTGACAGGATCCTACAATGAGCAGTTCTTC. Residues: CASSLTGSYNEQFF.

The chain recombines TRBV7-3 with TRBJ2-1; D unclear. With 7 bases removed from V and 7 bases from J, the gap between germline ends came to 17 bases. Germline V CDR1 and CDR2: SGHTA, FQGTGA. The CDR3 sequence is 14 residues long. The DNA of the CDR3 is TGTGCCAGCACCCGAGGAGAGCTAGGTAATGAGCAGTTCTTC. Its translation is CASTRGELGNEQFF. The full variable domain, completed using reference TRBV7-3 and TRBJ2-1, is GAGVSQTPSNKVTEKGKYVELRCDPISGHTALYWYRQSLGQGPEFLIYFQGTGAADDSGLPNDRFFAVRPEGSVSTLKIQRTERGDSAVYLCASTRGELGNEQFFGPGTRLTVL.

Only one count was recorded for this clone. This rearrangement joins TRBV19 to TRBJ2-7; TRBD1 is a possible D gene (5 bases). The V end was cut by 3 bases, the J end by 1 base, with 10 bases between. CDR1 is LNHDA, CDR2 SQIVND, per germline (reference sequence). The CDR3 totals 14 residues. The CDR3 loop reads CASSIWAGSYEQYF. CDR3 sequence (DNA): TGTGCCAGTAGTATTTGGGCAGGGTCCTACGAGCAGTACTTC.

This rearrangement joins TRBV9 to TRBJ2-5; the match to TRBD2 covers 10 bases. Looked up from germline, CDR1 is SGDLS and CDR2 is YYNGEE. V gave up 5 bases and J gave up 2 bases; unmatched junction bases: 6. This CDR3 is 15 amino acids long. CDR3 protein: CASSKLLAGQETQYF. DNA of the CDR3: TGTGCCAGCAGTAAACTACTAGCGGGGCAAGAGACCCAGTACTTC. Full variable domain (outside the CDR3, taken from reference TRBV9 and TRBJ2-5): DSGVTQTPKHLITATGQRVTLRCSPRSGDLSVYWYQQSLDQGLQFLIQYYNGEERAKGNILERFSAQQFPDLHSELNLSSLELGDSALYFCASSKLLAGQETQYFGPGTRLLVL.

The rearrangement links TRBV7-2 to TRBJ1-2; TRBD1 agrees at 8 bases. Germline-derived CDR1 and CDR2 are SGHTA and FQGNSA. V was pared by 5 bases and J by 2 bases, with 4 bases of the junction left unmatched. This CDR3 spans 14 amino acids. The CDR3 protein is CASSPGDRNYGYTF. CDR3 DNA: TGTGCCAGCAGCCCGGGGGACAGGAACTATGGCTACACCTTC.

This chain connects TRBV5-6 to TRBJ1-5; 9 bases fit TRBD1. CDR1 is SGHDT, CDR2 YYEEEE, per germline. The CDR3 spans 15 residues. V gave up 2 bases and J gave up 7 bases; unmatched junction bases: 7. CDR3 sequence reads: CASSLGGQGIQPQHF. The CDR3 nucleotides are TGTGCCAGCAGCTTAGGGGGACAGGGCATCCAGCCCCAGCATTTT.

This rearrangement joins TRBV25-1 to TRBJ2-7, with 7 bases lining up with TRBD1. The germline V gene has CDR1 MGHDK and CDR2 SYGVNS. This CDR3 has 14 residues. The J segment lost 6 bases and the V segment lost 5 bases, leaving 10 bases of the junction unmatched. CDR3 DNA sequence: TGTGCCAGCAGTTCCGGGACAGAAGTGGCCGAGCAGTACTTC. It encodes CASSSGTEVAEQYF.

The chain has TRBV28 and TRBJ1-5; the match to TRBD1 covers 11 bases. This CDR3 has 16 residues. J was trimmed by 6 bases and V by 3 bases; bases with no gene match: 7. Germline lookup yields CDR1 MDHEN and CDR2 SYDVKM. The CDR3 nucleotides read TGTGCCAGCAGTTTGGGGACAGGGGGATCCGTTCAGCCCCAGCATTTT. The encoded protein is CASSLGTGGSVQPQHF. Filled out from reference TRBV28 and TRBJ1-5, the complete variable domain reads DVKVTQSSRYLVKRTGEKVFLECVQDMDHENMFWYRQDPGLGLRLIYFSYDVKMKEKGDIPEGYSVSREKKERFSLILESASTNQTSMYLCASSLGTGGSVQPQHFGDGTRLSIL.

This chain connects TRBV7-2 to TRBJ1-2, with 8 bases aligning to TRBD1. Germline CDR1 and CDR2: SGHTA and FQGNSA. This CDR3 spans 15 amino acids. After removal of 1 base from V and 5 bases from J, the junction contained 6 bases not matched to a gene. The CDR3 DNA sequence: TGTGCCAGCAGCTTAGGGGCGACAGGGGATTATGGCTACACCTTC. Translated, it gives CASSLGATGDYGYTF.

This clone was counted once. The chain is built from TRBV20-1 and TRBJ1-1; TRBD1 might be the D (5 bases). Looked up from germline, CDR1 is DFQATT and CDR2 is SNEGSKA (reference sequence). V dropped 3 bases and J dropped 6 bases, with 11 bases sitting between them. The CDR3 runs to 12 residues. In DNA, the CDR3 is TGCAGTGCTAGTCTCGGACACCCTGAAGCTTTCTTT. Amino acids: CSASLGHPEAFF.

The chain links TRBV27 to TRBJ1-1; D perhaps matches TRBD1 (5 bases). The CDR3 sequence is 14 residues long. Germline CDR1 MNHEY, CDR2 SMNVEV (reference sequence). The V end was cut by 5 bases, the J end by 1 base, with 11 bases between. The CDR3: CASSLRQRNTEAFF. In DNA form, the CDR3 reads TGTGCCAGCAGTCTCAGACAGCGGAACACTGAAGCTTTCTTT.

V is TRBV18 and J is TRBJ2-5, with TRBD2 matching over 7 bases. The germline CDR1 and CDR2 sequences are KGHSH and LQKENI. Trimming removed 3 bases from V and 3 bases from J; junction bases left unmatched: 1. This CDR3 has 13 amino acids. Written as DNA, the CDR3 is TGTGCCAGCTCACCTCTAGCGGAAGAGACCCAGTACTTC. The encoded protein is CASSPLAEETQYF.

V usage is TRBV2 and J usage is TRBJ2-7; TRBD2 might be the D (6 bases). The J call may be incorrect, as the DNA end agrees better with TRBJ2-1. The CDR3 length is 14 residues. Germline V CDR1 and CDR2: SNHLY, FYNNEI. CDR3 sequence: CASLWGVDSYEQFF. The CDR3 DNA reads TGTGCCAGTTTGTGGGGGGTAGATTCATATGAGCAGTTCTTC.

The chain has TRBV5-1 and TRBJ2-7; TRBD2 matches 10 bases. Per germline, CDR1 SGHRS and CDR2 YFSETQ. J lost 9 bases, V lost 4 bases, and 13 bases had no gene match. The CDR3 sequence is 15 residues long. CDR3 residues: CASSNSGGTYEWQYF. The CDR3 region has the DNA TGCGCCAGCAGCAATAGCGGGGGGACCTACGAGTGGCAGTACTTC.

The V gene is TRBV5-1, the J gene TRBJ2-1; 13 nucleotides agree with TRBD2. V shed 3 bases and J 1 base; nucleotides not matched to a gene: 4. Per germline, CDR1 SGHRS and CDR2 YFSETQ. CDR3 length: 17 amino acids. CDR3 DNA: TGCGCCAGCAGCTCCCAGGGACTAGCGGGGTCCTACAATGAGCAGTTCTTC. Translation gives CASSSQGLAGSYNEQFF.

The J gene is TRBJ1-5, the V gene TRBV24-1, with D unclear. CDR1 and CDR2 from the germline V gene are KGHDR and SFDVKD. V was shortened by 5 bases and J by 3 bases, with 13 bases between the two germline ends. This CDR3 region has 15 residues. CDR3 nucleotides: TGTGCCACCAGTGCGTCTTTGGGAGACAATCAGCCCCAGCATTTT. Translating it yields CATSASLGDNQPQHF.

The chain employs TRBV4-3 and TRBJ2-7; D is uncertain. This CDR3 is built from 13 residues. Germline V lookup: CDR1 LGHNA, CDR2 YSLEER. V was pared by 1 base and J by 4 bases, with 8 bases between. The CDR3 reads CASSQAPRYEQYF. The CDR3 DNA reads TGCGCCAGCAGCCAAGCCCCGAGATACGAGCAGTACTTC.

J is TRBJ1-6 and V is TRBV6-6, with TRBD1 matching 8 bases. Trimming cost V 5 bases and J 6 bases; bases outside gene matches: 9. The CDR3 has 16 residues. Germline CDR1 reads MNHNY; CDR2 reads SVGAGI (reference sequence). The CDR3 spells CASSRQGFAGNSPLHF. CDR3 nucleotide sequence: TGTGCCAGCAGTCGACAGGGGTTCGCGGGTAATTCACCCCTCCACTTT.

The chain combines TRBV2 with TRBJ2-1, with 8 bases aligning to TRBD1. The CDR3 length is 15 residues. Trimming removed 6 bases from V and 3 bases from J; junction bases left unmatched: 7. Looked up from germline, CDR1 is SNHLY and CDR2 is FYNNEI. The CDR3 sequence is CASSASTGVYNEQFF. The CDR3 DNA is TGTGCCAGCAGCGCCTCGACAGGGGTCTACAATGAGCAGTTCTTC. The full variable domain, rest sourced from reference TRBV2 and TRBJ2-1, is EPEVTQTPSHQVTQMGQEVILRCVPISNHLYFYWYRQILGQKVEFLVSFYNNEISEKSEIFDDQFSVERPDGSNFTLKIRSTKLEDSAMYFCASSASTGVYNEQFFGPGTRLTVL.

The CDR3, as DNA: TGTGCCAGCAGTGAAGTGAGATTTGGAAACACCATATATTTT. It encodes CASSEVRFGNTIYF. V is TRBV6-1 and J is TRBJ1-3; D remains unclear. CDR3 length equals 14 residues. CDR1 and CDR2 (germline): MNHNS, SASEGT. V was pared by 1 base and J by 3 bases, with 7 bases between.

The gene calls are TRBV6-1 and TRBJ2-1; no clear D gene. From germline, CDR1 is MNHNS and CDR2 SASEGT. V lost 0 bases, J lost 7 bases, and 4 bases lay in between. The CDR3 runs 12 residues. The CDR3 region is CASSEAQNEQFF. The CDR3 bases are TGTGCCAGCAGTGAAGCGCAGAATGAGCAGTTCTTC.

The chain uses TRBV3-1 (or the pseudogene TRBV3-2) and TRBJ2-2, with 10 nucleotides matching TRBD1. Germline V lookup: CDR1 LGHDT, CDR2 YNNKEL (reference sequence). The CDR3 runs 18 residues. V shed 0 bases, J shed 5 bases, and the junction held 9 bases outside the gene matches. This CDR3 reads CASSQEVWGTGVTGELFF. DNA for the CDR3: TGTGCCAGCAGCCAAGAGGTTTGGGGGACAGGGGTGACCGGGGAGCTGTTTTTT.

The chain carries TRBV19 and TRBJ1-5, with TRBD1 matching over 8 bases. Germline V gene sequence: CDR1 LNHDA, CDR2 SQIVND (reference sequence). This CDR3 region has 14 residues. The V segment lost 8 bases and the J segment 3 bases; nucleotides outside the gene matches: 6. CDR3 in DNA: TGTGCCAGTGGGGGACAGGATGACAATCAGCCCCAGCATTTT. Translated, it gives CASGGQDDNQPQHF.

The rearrangement uses TRBV5-6 and TRBJ1-1; D is ambiguous. The V end was cut by 3 bases, the J end by 5 bases, with 14 bases between. CDR1 and CDR2 (germline): SGHDT, YYEEEE. The CDR3 has 14 residues. CDR3 sequence reads: CASSSAYPGTEAFF. CDR3 DNA sequence: TGTGCCAGCAGCTCGGCCTATCCGGGGACTGAAGCTTTCTTT.

The CDR3 is CASSYGTDSNQPQHF. In DNA form, the CDR3 reads TGCGCCAGCAGTTATGGGACAGATAGCAATCAGCCCCAGCATTTT. The V gene is TRBV5-1, the J gene TRBJ1-5; 7 bases line up with TRBD1. The CDR3 sequence is 15 residues long. Trimming at V came to 5 bases and at J to 0 bases, leaving 5 bases not matched to a gene. Per the germline V gene, CDR1 is SGHRS and CDR2 is YFSETQ.

The chain employs TRBV5-1 and TRBJ1-2; D is perhaps TRBD1 (5 bases). CDR3 length: 15 amino acids. V dropped 2 bases and J dropped 6 bases, with 17 bases sitting between them. The V gene's germline CDR1 is SGHRS and CDR2 YFSETQ. Here the CDR3 reads CASSFRSEGQDGYTF. The CDR3 DNA follows: TGCGCCAGCAGCTTTCGGTCGGAGGGGCAGGATGGCTACACCTTC.

V gene TRBV29-1 combines with J gene TRBJ1-1; 9 nucleotides match TRBD1. CDR1 is SQVTM, CDR2 ANQGSEA, per germline. V lost 6 bases to trimming and J lost 2 bases; unmatched junction nucleotides: 4. The CDR3 loop spans 13 amino acids. The CDR3 DNA reads as TGCAGCGTCTACACAGGGGGCAACACTGAAGCTTTCTTT. Amino acid sequence: CSVYTGGNTEAFF. The entire variable domain, with the rest obtained from reference TRBV29-1 and TRBJ1-1, is as follows: SAVISQKPSRDICQRGTSLTIQCQVDSQVTMMFWYRQQPGQSLTLIATANQGSEATYESGFVIDKFPISRPNLTFSTLTVSNMSPEDSSIYLCSVYTGGNTEAFFGQGTRLTVV.